Below, 20 T cell receptor beta chains from the same sample are listed, as sequenced in a study of blood T cell repertoires in COVID-19. TCRdb keeps only in-frame clones here, not all; method: immunoSEQ multiplex PCR. The sample lists hundreds of thousands of clones, 80% to 90% occurring once. Sequences were obtained from peripheral blood. All receptors come from a woman aged 18-29 years with acute or convalescent COVID-19.

This chain connects TRBV19 to TRBJ2-1; a possible D gene is TRBD2 (5 bases). CDR3 length: 13 amino acids. The germline V gene has CDR1 LNHDA and CDR2 SQIVND (reference sequence). V lost 2 bases and J 10 bases, leaving 12 bases between the germline ends. The chain's CDR3 is CASSISNGGEQFF. The CDR3 bases are TGTGCCAGTAGTATAAGTAACGGCGGGGAGCAGTTCTTC.

The chain employs TRBV2 and TRBJ1-1, with D maybe TRBD1 (5 bases). Between the trimmed V and J ends, which lost 4 bases and 1 base, there was a span of 13 bases. Germline loops: CDR1 SNHLY, CDR2 FYNNEI. This CDR3 is built from 15 residues. In DNA form, the CDR3 reads TGTGCCAGCAGTGGGGGAAGACAGAGGAACACTGAAGCTTTCTTT. Translating it yields CASSGGRQRNTEAFF. Variable domain in full (rest from reference TRBV2 and TRBJ1-1): EPEVTQTPSHQVTQMGQEVILRCVPISNHLYFYWYRQILGQKVEFLVSFYNNEISEKSEIFDDQFSVERPDGSNFTLKIRSTKLEDSAMYFCASSGGRQRNTEAFFGQGTRLTVV.

V is TRBV3-1 (or the pseudogene TRBV3-2) and J is TRBJ1-2, with no clear D. The CDR3 extends over 15 amino acids. The germline V gene has CDR1 LGHDT and CDR2 YNNKEL (reference sequence). Trimming left V 1 base short and J 0 bases short, with 9 bases between. The chain's CDR3 is CASSQAKLANYGYTF. CDR3 bases: TGTGCCAGCAGCCAAGCCAAACTAGCTAACTATGGCTACACCTTC.

The gene calls are TRBV18 and TRBJ2-6; 7 bases are shared with TRBD2. With V trimmed by 3 bases and J by 0 bases, 8 bases remained unmatched. The CDR3 totals 18 residues. The germline CDR1 and CDR2 sequences are KGHSH and LQKENI. CDR3 loop: CASSPGGILISGANVLTF. The CDR3 DNA is TGTGCCAGCTCACCGGGAGGGATCCTCATCTCTGGGGCCAACGTCCTGACTTTC.

The chain carries TRBV13 and TRBJ1-1, with D possibly TRBD1 on 6 matching bases. Between the trimmed V and J ends, which lost 0 bases and 8 bases, there was a span of 10 bases. Germline V gives CDR1 PRHDT, CDR2 FYEKMQ (reference sequence). The CDR3 has 13 residues. The CDR3, as DNA: TGTGCCAGCAGCTTAGGCCTGAGGGGGGAAGCTTTCTTT. This gives the protein CASSLGLRGEAFF.

In its sample, this clone was seen once. The V and J genes are TRBV10-3 and TRBJ2-7; the match to TRBD1 covers 7 bases. CDR1 and CDR2 (germline): ENHRY, SYGVKD. The CDR3 totals 18 residues. V was pared by 6 bases and J by 2 bases, with 19 bases of the junction left unmatched. The CDR3 protein is CAISRDSPGNSYPYEQYF. The CDR3 DNA follows: TGTGCCATCAGCAGGGACAGCCCTGGAAACTCCTACCCCTACGAGCAGTACTTC.

The V call is TRBV30, the J call TRBJ2-7; 8 nucleotides agree with TRBD2. The J segment lost 4 bases and the V segment lost 0 bases, leaving 8 bases of the junction unmatched. CDR1 GTSNPN and CDR2 SVGIG come from the germline V gene (reference sequence). The length of the CDR3 is 15 residues. DNA of the CDR3: TGTGCCTGGAGTGTACGGCGACTAGCGCGGTACGAGCAGTACTTC. It encodes CAWSVRRLARYEQYF.

The J gene is TRBJ1-1, the V gene TRBV6-1; 9 nucleotides agree with TRBD1. With 2 bases clipped from V and 4 bases from J, the junction kept 5 bases outside the gene matches. The V gene's germline CDR1 is MNHNS and CDR2 SASEGT. The CDR3 has 15 amino acids. The CDR3: CASSERPTGGTEAFF. The CDR3 DNA sequence: TGTGCCAGCAGTGAAAGACCGACAGGGGGCACTGAAGCTTTCTTT.

This clone turned up a few times. The sample holds other DNA sequences that translate to the same CDR3. The V call is TRBV7-9, the J call TRBJ2-2, with TRBD1 matching over 8 bases. This CDR3 contains 15 residues. The J segment lost 1 base and the V segment lost 3 bases, leaving 1 base of the junction unmatched. CDR1 is SEHNR, CDR2 FQNEAQ, per germline (reference sequence). CDR3 residues: CASSFGTGNTGELFF. In DNA, the CDR3 is TGTGCCAGCAGCTTCGGGACAGGGAACACCGGGGAGCTGTTTTTT.

The V call is TRBV12-5, the J call TRBJ1-1, with TRBD1 identical over 8 bases. Germline-derived CDR1 and CDR2 are LGHNT and FRNRAP. Germline trimming cut 6 bases from V and 4 bases from J; bases unmatched to any gene: 7. This CDR3 is built from 14 residues. Here the CDR3 DNA reads TGTGCTAGTGGGGGGACAGGAGGTTCCACTGAAGCTTTCTTT. Protein product: CASGGTGGSTEAFF.

The genes are TRBV5-1 and TRBJ2-1, with TRBD1 as a possible D gene (6 bases). Trimming took 0 bases from V and 0 from J, leaving 16 bases between them. The CDR3 covers 18 residues. Germline values: CDR1 SGHRS, CDR2 YFSETQ. As DNA, the CDR3 is TGCGCCAGCAGCTTGGGAAAGGGGATGGACAGCTCCTACAATGAGCAGTTCTTC. Protein: CASSLGKGMDSSYNEQFF.

The V and J genes are TRBV24-1 and TRBJ1-2; a weak D match, TRBD1 (6 bases). V was clipped by 4 bases and J by 11 bases, with 16 bases between them. Germline values: CDR1 KGHDR, CDR2 SFDVKD. The CDR3 spans 13 residues. CDR3 in amino acids: CATSDPTGQKYTF. CDR3 in DNA: TGTGCCACCAGTGACCCGACAGGACAAAAGTACACCTTC.

This sequence joins TRBV4-2 and TRBJ2-2, with a tentative D call TRBD2 (6 bases). The germline V gene has CDR1 LGHNA and CDR2 YNFKEQ. The germline V and J ends were trimmed by 4 bases and 7 bases, with 7 bases remaining between them. This CDR3 is 12 amino acids long. CDR3 loop: CASSRGVGELFF. CDR3 in DNA: TGTGCCAGCAGCCGGGGGGTCGGGGAGCTGTTTTTT.

V usage is TRBV29-1 and J usage is TRBJ1-2; D is perhaps TRBD1 (6 bases). The CDR3 is made up of 15 amino acids. The germline gives CDR1 SQVTM, CDR2 ANQGSEA. Trimming cost V 5 bases and J 4 bases, with 20 bases left between them. CDR3 residues: CSVWDPRGLSYGYTF. As DNA, the CDR3 is TGCAGCGTTTGGGACCCGCGGGGGCTGAGCTATGGCTACACCTTC.

The DNA for the CDR3 is TGTGCCAGCTCAATGGGACAGGGGCCGGAGACCCAGTACTTC. This encodes CASSMGQGPETQYF. This chain joins TRBV18 and TRBJ2-5; 10 bases line up with TRBD1. The V gene end was trimmed by 5 bases and the J gene end by 5 bases; junction bases not matched to a gene: 5. The CDR3 has 14 amino acids. The germline V gene encodes CDR1 KGHSH and CDR2 LQKENI.

This clone was observed a handful of times. The J gene is TRBJ1-1, the V gene TRBV7-3; the D is unclear. CDR1 and CDR2 from the germline V gene are SGHTA and FQGTGA. This CDR3 contains 15 residues. V gave up 6 bases and J gave up 1 base, with 15 bases separating them. The CDR3 spells CASSEEDRGNTEAFF. DNA for the CDR3: TGTGCCAGCAGTGAAGAGGACCGGGGGAACACTGAAGCTTTCTTT.

The chain has TRBV5-6 and TRBJ1-1; 10 bases match TRBD1. Trimming cost V 4 bases and J 1 base; bases outside gene matches: 10. The CDR3 is made up of 17 amino acids. The germline CDR1 and CDR2 sequences are SGHDT and YYEEEE. CDR3 sequence: CASSNGQGDFSNTEAFF. CDR3 coding DNA: TGTGCCAGCAGCAATGGACAGGGGGATTTTTCGAACACTGAAGCTTTCTTT.

About this clone: One base away lies a much larger clone, so this may be a sequencing read error. This sample also contains other DNA sequences that code for the same CDR3. This chain uses TRBV5-1 with TRBJ1-1; maybe TRBD1 (6 bases). Trimming stripped 3 bases from V and 1 base from J, with 10 bases between. CDR3 length: 14 residues. The V gene's germline CDR1 is SGHRS and CDR2 YFSETQ. The CDR3 DNA reads as TGCGCCAGCAGCTCCGGACAGCCGAACACTGAAGCTTTCTTT. It yields the protein CASSSGQPNTEAFF.

Concerning this clone itself: Other DNA sequences from this sample encode an identical CDR3 as well. The gene calls are TRBV29-1 and TRBJ1-5, with D hard to call. The CDR3 has 11 amino acids. V lost 4 bases and J 5 bases, leaving 6 bases between the germline ends. CDR1 is SQVTM, CDR2 ANQGSEA, per germline. In nucleotides, the CDR3 is TGCAGCGTTGGGGAGGATCAGCCCCAGCATTTT. The encoded protein is CSVGEDQPQHF.

This chain uses TRBV6-4 with TRBJ2-1; 11 bases are shared with TRBD2. Germline assignment: CDR1 MRHNA and CDR2 SNTAGT. This CDR3 is built from 15 residues. V gave up 4 bases and J gave up 8 bases; unmatched junction bases: 7. CDR3 protein: CASSGASGGSDEQFF. The DNA of the CDR3 is TGTGCCAGCAGTGGGGCTAGCGGGGGGAGCGATGAGCAGTTCTTC.